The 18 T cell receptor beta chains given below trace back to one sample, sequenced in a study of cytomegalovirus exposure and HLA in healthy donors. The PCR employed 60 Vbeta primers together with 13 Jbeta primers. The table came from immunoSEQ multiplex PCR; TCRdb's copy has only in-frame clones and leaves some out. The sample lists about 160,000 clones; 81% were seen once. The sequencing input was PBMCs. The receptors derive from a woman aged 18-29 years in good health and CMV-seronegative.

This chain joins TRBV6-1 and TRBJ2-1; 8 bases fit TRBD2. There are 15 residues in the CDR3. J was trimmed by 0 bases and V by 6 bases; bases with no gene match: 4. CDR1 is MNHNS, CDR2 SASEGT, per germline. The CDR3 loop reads CASSPGTSSYNEQFF. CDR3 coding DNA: TGTGCCAGCAGCCCCGGGACTAGCTCCTACAATGAGCAGTTCTTC.

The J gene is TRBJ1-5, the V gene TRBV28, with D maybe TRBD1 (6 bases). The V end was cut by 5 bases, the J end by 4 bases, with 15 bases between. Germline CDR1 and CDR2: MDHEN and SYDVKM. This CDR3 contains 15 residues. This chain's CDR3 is CASSKGGEPNQPQHF. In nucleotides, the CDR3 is TGTGCCAGCAGTAAGGGGGGGGAACCTAATCAGCCCCAGCATTTT.

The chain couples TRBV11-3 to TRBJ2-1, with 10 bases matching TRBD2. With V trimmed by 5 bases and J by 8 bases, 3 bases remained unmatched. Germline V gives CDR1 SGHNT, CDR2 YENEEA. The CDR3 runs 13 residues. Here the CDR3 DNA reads TGTGCCAGCAGCCGGGGACTAGCGTATGAGCAGTTCTTC. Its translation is CASSRGLAYEQFF.

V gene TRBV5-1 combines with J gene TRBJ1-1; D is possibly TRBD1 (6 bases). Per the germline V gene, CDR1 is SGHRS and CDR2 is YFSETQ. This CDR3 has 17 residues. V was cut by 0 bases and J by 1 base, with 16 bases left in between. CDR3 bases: TGCGCCAGCAGCTTGGCGTTCAGGGGCCGTCGGAACACTGAAGCTTTCTTT. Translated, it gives CASSLAFRGRRNTEAFF. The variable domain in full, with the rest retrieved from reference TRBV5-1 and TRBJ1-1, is KAGVTQTPRYLIKTRGQQVTLSCSPISGHRSVSWYQQTPGQGLQFLFEYFSETQRNKGNFPGRFSGRQFSNSRSEMNVSTLELGDSALYLCASSLAFRGRRNTEAFFGQGTRLTVV.

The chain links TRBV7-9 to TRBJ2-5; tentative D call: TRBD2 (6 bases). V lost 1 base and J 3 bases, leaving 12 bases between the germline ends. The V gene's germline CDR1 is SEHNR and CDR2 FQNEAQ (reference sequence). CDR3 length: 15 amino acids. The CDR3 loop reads CASSLVSGFEETQYF. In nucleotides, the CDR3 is TGTGCCAGCAGCTTAGTGAGCGGGTTCGAAGAGACCCAGTACTTC.

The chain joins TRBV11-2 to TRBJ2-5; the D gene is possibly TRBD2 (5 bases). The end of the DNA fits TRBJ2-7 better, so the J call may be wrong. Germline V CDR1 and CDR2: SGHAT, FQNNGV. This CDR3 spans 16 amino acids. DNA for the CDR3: TGTGCCAGCAGCTCCTTTCGGGGATCCCAATTCTACGAGCAGTACTTC. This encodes CASSSFRGSQFYEQYF.

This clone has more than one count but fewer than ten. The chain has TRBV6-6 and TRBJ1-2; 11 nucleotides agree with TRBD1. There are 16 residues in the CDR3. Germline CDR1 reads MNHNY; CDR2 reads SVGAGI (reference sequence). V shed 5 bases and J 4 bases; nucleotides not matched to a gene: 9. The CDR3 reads CASSTRGQGAGYGYTF. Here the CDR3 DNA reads TGTGCCAGCAGTACAAGAGGACAGGGGGCTGGCTATGGCTACACCTTC.

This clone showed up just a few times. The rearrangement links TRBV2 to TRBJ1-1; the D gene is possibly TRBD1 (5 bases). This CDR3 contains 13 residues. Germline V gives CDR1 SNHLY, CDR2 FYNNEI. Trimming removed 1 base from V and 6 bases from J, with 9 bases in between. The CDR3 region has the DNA TGTGCCAGCAGTGAAGAGGCAGGGTCTGAAGCTTTCTTT. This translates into CASSEEAGSEAFF.

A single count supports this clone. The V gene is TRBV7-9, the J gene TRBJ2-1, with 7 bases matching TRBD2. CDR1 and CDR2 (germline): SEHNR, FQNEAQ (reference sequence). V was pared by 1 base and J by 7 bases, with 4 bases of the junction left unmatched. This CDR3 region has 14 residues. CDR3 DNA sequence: TGTGCCAGCAGCTTAGGGGGAGGGGCAAATGAGCAGTTCTTC. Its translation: CASSLGGGANEQFF.

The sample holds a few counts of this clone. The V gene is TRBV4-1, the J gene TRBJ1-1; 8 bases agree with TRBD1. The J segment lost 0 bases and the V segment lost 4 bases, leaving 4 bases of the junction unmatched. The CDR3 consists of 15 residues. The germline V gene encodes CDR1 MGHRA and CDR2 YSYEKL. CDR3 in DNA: TGCGCCAGCAGCCGAGGGACAGGCATGAACACTGAAGCTTTCTTT. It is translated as CASSRGTGMNTEAFF.

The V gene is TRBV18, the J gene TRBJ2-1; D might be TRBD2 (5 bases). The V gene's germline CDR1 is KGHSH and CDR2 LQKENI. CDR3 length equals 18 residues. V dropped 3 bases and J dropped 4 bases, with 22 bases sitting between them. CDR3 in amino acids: CASSPKSSAGAVYNEQFF. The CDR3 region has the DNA TGTGCCAGCTCACCGAAGTCGTCGGCGGGCGCCGTTTACAATGAGCAGTTCTTC. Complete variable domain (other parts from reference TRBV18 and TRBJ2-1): NAGVMQNPRHLVRRRGQEARLRCSPMKGHSHVYWYRQLPEEGLKFMVYLQKENIIDESGMPKERFSAEFPKEGPSILRIQQVVRGDSAAYFCASSPKSSAGAVYNEQFFGPGTRLTVL.

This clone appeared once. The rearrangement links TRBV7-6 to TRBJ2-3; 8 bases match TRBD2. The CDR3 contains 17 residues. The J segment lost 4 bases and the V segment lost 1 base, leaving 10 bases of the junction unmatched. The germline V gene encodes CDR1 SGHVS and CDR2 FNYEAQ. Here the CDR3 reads CASSLVYGRDGPDTQYF. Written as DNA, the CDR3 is TGTGCCAGCAGCTTAGTCTACGGGAGGGATGGGCCAGATACGCAGTATTTT.

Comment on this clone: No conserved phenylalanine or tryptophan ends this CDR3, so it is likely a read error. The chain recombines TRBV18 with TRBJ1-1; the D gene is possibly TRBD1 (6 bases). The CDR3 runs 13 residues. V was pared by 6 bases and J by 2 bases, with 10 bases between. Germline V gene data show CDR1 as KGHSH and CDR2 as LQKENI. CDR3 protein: CASSQGGNTEAFS. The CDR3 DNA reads TGTGCCAGCTCTCAAGGGGGTAACACTGAAGCTTTCTCT.

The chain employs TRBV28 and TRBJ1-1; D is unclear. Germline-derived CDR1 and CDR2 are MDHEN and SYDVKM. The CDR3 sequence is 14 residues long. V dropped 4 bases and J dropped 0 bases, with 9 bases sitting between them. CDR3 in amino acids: CASSSPHLNTEAFF. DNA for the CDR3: TGTGCCAGCAGTTCCCCCCACTTGAACACTGAAGCTTTCTTT. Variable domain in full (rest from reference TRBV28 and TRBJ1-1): DVKVTQSSRYLVKRTGEKVFLECVQDMDHENMFWYRQDPGLGLRLIYFSYDVKMKEKGDIPEGYSVSREKKERFSLILESASTNQTSMYLCASSSPHLNTEAFFGQGTRLTVV.

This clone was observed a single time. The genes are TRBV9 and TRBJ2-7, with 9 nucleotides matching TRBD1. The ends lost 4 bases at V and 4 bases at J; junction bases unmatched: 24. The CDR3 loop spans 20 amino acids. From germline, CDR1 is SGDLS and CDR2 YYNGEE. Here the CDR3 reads CASSPGGDRDPWLVGYEQYF. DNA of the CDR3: TGTGCCAGCAGCCCTGGGGGGGACAGGGATCCGTGGCTAGTTGGGTACGAGCAGTACTTC.

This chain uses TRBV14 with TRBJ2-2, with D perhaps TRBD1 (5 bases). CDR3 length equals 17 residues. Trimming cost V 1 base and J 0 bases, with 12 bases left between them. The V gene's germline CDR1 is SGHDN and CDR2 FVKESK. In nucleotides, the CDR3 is TGTGCCAGCAGCCAAGGTGGAACAGGACCGAACACCGGGGAGCTGTTTTTT. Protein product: CASSQGGTGPNTGELFF.

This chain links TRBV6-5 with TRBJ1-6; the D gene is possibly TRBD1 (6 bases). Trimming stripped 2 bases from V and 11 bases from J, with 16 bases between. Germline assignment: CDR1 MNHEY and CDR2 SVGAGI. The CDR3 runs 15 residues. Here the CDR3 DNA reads TGTGCCAGCAGTTACCAATCAGGGGTTCGGGCACCCCTCCACTTT. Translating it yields CASSYQSGVRAPLHF.

CDR3: CASSLERDVTGTSTDTQYF. The CDR3 coding sequence is TGTGCCAGCAGCTTGGAGCGGGATGTAACGGGCACTAGCACAGATACGCAGTATTTT. The chain recombines TRBV5-4 with TRBJ2-3; the match to TRBD2 covers 7 bases. CDR3 length: 19 amino acids. V shed 0 bases and J 0 bases; nucleotides not matched to a gene: 13. Germline V lookup: CDR1 SGHNT, CDR2 YYREEE (reference sequence).